This T cell receptor beta chain was captured by sequencing in a study of shared clonotypes between healthy human individuals. The study's findings and limits: Genetic and exposure-history diversity was limited by the few donors. Sequencing depth was expected to influence donor clonotype sharing.

This CDR3 is built from 12 residues. The germline gives CDR1 MNHNY, CDR2 SVGAGI (reference sequence). V lost 2 bases to trimming and J lost 2 bases, with 3 bases between them. As regards this clone: Its antigen remains unknown. The same CDR3 can be traced to other DNA sequences in this sample.

For sorted subsets, about 190 ng DNA per replicate equaled 33,000 or so T cell genomes. TCRdb's table, derived via immunoSEQ multiplex PCR, lists solely in-frame clones and lacks some. The sample includes around 2.5 million clones, 93% of them seen just once. Sequenced sample: naive CD4+ T cells from PBMCs. Specified subset: CD45RA+ positively selected. The clonotype originates from a man aged 18-30 years in good health. Some clones in this sample may be carry-over from other donors' samples. V is TRBV6-6 and J is TRBJ2-5, with D unresolved. CDR3 amino acids: CASSYGQETQYF. CDR3 sequence (DNA): TGTGCCAGCAGTTACGGGCAAGAGACCCAGTACTTC.